What follows describes a single T cell receptor beta chain. This clonotype was counted a few times. No cognate antigen has been identified for it. Nothing much larger sits one base from this clone, and base qualities are not available. These data belong to a study of T cells in Graves' hyperthyroidism and ophthalmopathy (dated by TCRdb to the late 2010s). A note on the overall study: Peripheral blood samples were taken at the time of initial diagnosis, prior to any treatment. To identify TCR V-J signatures that set the groups apart, the researchers used a discovery cohort of about a hundred patients, made up of around 40 with Graves' ophthalmopathy and about 59 with stable Graves' hyperthyroidism. Whether ophthalmopathy could be predicted prospectively was tested in an independent validation cohort made up of under 20 hyperthyroidism patients plus 17 patients who later progressed to ophthalmopathy. The 100 discovery patients were divided at random into training and test sets in a 7:3 ratio. The study also compared thyroid tissue and blood T-cell repertoires from more than five Graves' hyperthyroidism patients. After sampling, hyperthyroidism patients received methimazole starting at 30 mg daily, and ophthalmopathy patients received high-dose intravenous methylprednisolone. TCR Vbeta CDR3 sequencing of approximately 140 peripheral blood samples (roughly 43 ophthalmopathy, 75 to 80 hyperthyroidism and some 17 progressor patients) is reported in the paper.

Ophthalmopathy patients had moderately to severely active disease, Clinical Activity Score of at least 3, NOSPECS grade of at least 4, and duration under 3 months. Any patient with an uncontrolled infection, another autoimmune disease, pregnancy or lactation was excluded. Diagnoses relied on clinical symptoms, serum thyroxine and TRAb, thyroid ultrasound and orbital computed tomography. Ficoll-Paque density gradient centrifugation was used to isolate PBMCs from about 9 ml of fresh peripheral blood. Trizol reagent was used to extract total RNA, and RNA quality was then checked on an Agilent 2100 Bioanalyzer. Based on the germline V gene, the CDR1 and CDR2 sequences are SGHDN and FVKESK. The CDR3, from cysteine to phenylalanine, totals 12 residues. Of the read, only the CDR3 DNA is kept; its 36 bases are in frame from base 1. V is clipped by 1 base and J by 9 bases, and the sequence between their germline boundaries is 4 bases long.

The TCR beta CDR3 regions were amplified from the RNA transcripts. The first round of RT-PCR for the TCR CDR3 was performed with the HTBI primer set and the Qiagen OneStep RT-PCR kit. Libraries were constructed in a second round of multiplex PCR, after which size selection and purification were performed. Sequencing of the libraries was done on an Illumina HiSeq2000 using paired-end 100 bp reads. The published analysis was carried out like this. SOAPnuke was used to process the raw data, with reads discarded if the reads contained adapters or uncalled bases, had a mean Phred below 15, or lacked an exact constant-primer or identifier match. COPE v1.2.5 was used to merge the high-quality paired reads, and each unique nucleotide sequence was defined as a clonotype. Clonotypes were aligned to IMGT TRBV, TRBD and TRBJ reference segments using MiTCR v1.1. The analysis was restricted to V-J combinations with a frequency above 0.0001, which together covered just over 98% of the repertoires. The TCS score was defined as F50 (clonal expansion) divided by E x V (chaos), with BLOSUM62-based TCRdist calculated between CDR3 peptides within each V-J. Welch's t-statistics and random forest reduced around 520 V-J features to under 15, which were used in a naive Bayes classifier (R e1071). TCRdb handled the public reads itself, with Q25 trimming in fastp and clone calling in MiXCR, and kept productive beta chains. All rows with the same CDR3 protein become a single entry with the most common DNA and genes. TCRdb, not the original authors, processed these V and J calls. This sample is represented by about 640,000 distinct CDR3 sequences; around 21% of them were singletons. Over 30% of the sample goes to the ten largest clones.

Here is what the overall study found, with its caveats: Most expanded thyroid clonotypes (frequency above 0.001) were also detected in blood, suggesting blood repertoires may reflect thyroid immune responses. Ophthalmopathy was separated from stable hyperthyroidism by a 13 V-J signature model, with 87.88% sensitivity and approximately 81% specificity obtained in cross-validation and 80%/75% obtained in testing. Sample size was not statistically predetermined, and investigators were not blinded to group allocation. In validation, the model predicted progression to ophthalmopathy a median of about 6 months before onset, with over 60% sensitivity and around 76% specificity.

This clonotype was sampled from a man younger than 40 with Graves' ophthalmopathy. Sequencing was performed on blood. The rearrangement combines TRBV14 with TRBJ1-6; the D segment cannot be called with confidence. The CDR3 region: CASSQVASPLHF. The nucleotides read TGTGCCAGCAGCCAAGTGGCTTCACCCCTCCACTTT.